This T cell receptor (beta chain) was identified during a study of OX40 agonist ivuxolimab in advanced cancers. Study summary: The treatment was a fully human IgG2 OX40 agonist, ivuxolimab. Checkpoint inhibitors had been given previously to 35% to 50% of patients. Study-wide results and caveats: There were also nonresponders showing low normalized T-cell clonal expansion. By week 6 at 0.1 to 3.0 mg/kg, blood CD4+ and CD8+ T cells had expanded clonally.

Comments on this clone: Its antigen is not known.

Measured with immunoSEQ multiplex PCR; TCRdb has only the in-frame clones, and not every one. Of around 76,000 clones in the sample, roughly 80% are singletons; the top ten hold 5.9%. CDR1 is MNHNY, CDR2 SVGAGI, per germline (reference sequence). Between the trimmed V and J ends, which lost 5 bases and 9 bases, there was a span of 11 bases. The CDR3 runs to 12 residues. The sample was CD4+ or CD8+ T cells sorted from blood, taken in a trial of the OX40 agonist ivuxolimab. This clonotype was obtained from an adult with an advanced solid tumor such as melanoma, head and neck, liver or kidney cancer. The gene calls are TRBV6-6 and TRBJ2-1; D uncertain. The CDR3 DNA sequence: TGTGCCAGCAGTCGATCGATGGGTGAGCAGTTCTTC. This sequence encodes CASSRSMGEQFF.